The 9 T cell receptor beta chains below all came from one sample that was sequenced in a study of blood T cell repertoires in COVID-19. Libraries were prepared by immunoSEQ multiplex PCR; TCRdb keeps only in-frame clonotypes and omits some of them. The sample carries tens of thousands of clones, 77% recorded once. Sequences were obtained from peripheral blood. These receptors all stem from a man between 65 and 79 years old with COVID-19, enrolled during active disease.

The chain carries TRBV10-1 and TRBJ1-2; D not resolved. The V gene's germline CDR1 is WNHNN and CDR2 SYGVQD (reference sequence). This CDR3 spans 11 amino acids. V dropped 10 bases and J dropped 6 bases, with 12 bases sitting between them. DNA for the CDR3: TGCGCCACTACGTCGCCCGATGGCTACACCTTC. It specifies CATTSPDGYTF.

The chain employs TRBV27 and TRBJ1-6, with 9 bases aligning to TRBD1. Trimming removed 6 bases from V and 8 bases from J; junction bases left unmatched: 11. This CDR3 comprises 16 residues. Per germline, CDR1 MNHEY and CDR2 SMNVEV (reference sequence). The CDR3 sequence: CASRKFPGQGDSPLHF. The CDR3 DNA is TGTGCCAGCAGGAAATTCCCGGGACAGGGTGATTCACCCCTCCACTTT.

CDR3 sequence: CASSLVGLARSYNEQFF. Written as DNA, the CDR3 is TGTGCCAGCAGCTTGGTTGGACTAGCGAGATCCTACAATGAGCAGTTCTTC. V is TRBV5-5 and J is TRBJ2-1; TRBD2 matches 9 bases. There are 17 residues in the CDR3. CDR1 and CDR2 (germline): SGHKS, YYEKEE (reference sequence). V lost 0 bases, J lost 1 base, and 5 bases stayed unmatched.

V is TRBV6-7 and J is TRBJ2-1; no firm D call. TRBV6-7 is an ORF; its function is uncertain. V lost 8 bases and J 11 bases, leaving 10 bases between the germline ends. The CDR3 loop spans 10 amino acids. The CDR3 region is CASPQAKQFF. The CDR3 DNA is TGTGCCAGCCCTCAGGCAAAGCAGTTCTTC.

CDR3 in amino acids: CASSLQGGAGTGELFF. The CDR3 bases are TGCGCCAGCAGCTTGCAAGGGGGCGCGGGCACCGGGGAGCTGTTTTTT. The rearrangement joins TRBV5-1 to TRBJ2-2, with 7 bases matching TRBD1. V lost 1 base to trimming and J lost 4 bases; unmatched junction nucleotides: 7. This CDR3 spans 16 amino acids. CDR1 and CDR2 from the germline V gene are SGHRS and YFSETQ. The entire variable domain, with the rest obtained from reference TRBV5-1 and TRBJ2-2, is as follows: KAGVTQTPRYLIKTRGQQVTLSCSPISGHRSVSWYQQTPGQGLQFLFEYFSETQRNKGNFPGRFSGRQFSNSRSEMNVSTLELGDSALYLCASSLQGGAGTGELFFGEGSRLTVL.

The gene calls are TRBV19 and TRBJ1-2; D is uncertain. The V end lost 1 base, the J end lost 2 bases, and 8 bases lay between the germline ends. This CDR3 contains 14 residues. Germline V CDR1 and CDR2: LNHDA, SQIVND (reference sequence). The chain's CDR3 is CASSIGLGNYGYTF. CDR3 bases: TGTGCCAGTAGTATAGGACTTGGAAACTATGGCTACACCTTC.

The rearrangement links TRBV27 to TRBJ2-7, with TRBD1 as a possible D gene (6 bases). The germline V gene encodes CDR1 MNHEY and CDR2 SMNVEV (reference sequence). There are 15 residues in the CDR3. Deletions cut 6 bases from V and 3 bases from J, with 18 bases between. CDR3 nucleotides: TGTGCCAGCAGGCCTCGGGACACAGAACGCTACGAGCAGTACTTC. Residues: CASRPRDTERYEQYF.

The chain employs TRBV5-4 and TRBJ1-2; 7 positions agree with TRBD1. The CDR3 is 14 residues long. Per the germline V gene, CDR1 is SGHNT and CDR2 is YYREEE (reference sequence). Trimming removed 5 bases from V and 5 bases from J; junction bases left unmatched: 9. The DNA of the CDR3 is TGTGCCAGCAGACCTACGACAGGGATGTATGGCTACACCTTC. The encoded protein is CASRPTTGMYGYTF.

The chain links TRBV27 to TRBJ1-2, with TRBD1 matching over 7 bases. The trim removed 5 bases at V and 0 bases at J, leaving 12 bases unmatched. This CDR3 is built from 17 residues. The germline V gene encodes CDR1 MNHEY and CDR2 SMNVEV (reference sequence). CDR3 loop: CASSREQGQKTNYGYTF. CDR3 nucleotides: TGTGCCAGCAGTCGAGAACAGGGGCAAAAAACTAACTATGGCTACACCTTC.